This entry describes one TCR beta chain. As yet, its antigen is unknown. One entry per CDR3 protein results from TCRdb running MiXCR on the RT-PCR reads. Of around 480,000 distinct CDR3 sequences listed, approximately 11% are singletons. This record belongs to a study of response to subunit inactivated influenza vaccine. Points from the study as a whole: New T cells are recruited in small numbers by each seasonal influenza vaccination, according to the authors' suggestion.

V lost 7 bases to trimming and J lost 0 bases, with 10 bases between them. The V gene's germline CDR1 is LNHDA and CDR2 SQIVND (reference sequence). This CDR3 has 13 residues. V is TRBV19 and J is TRBJ2-7, with a tentative D call TRBD2 (5 bases). The receptor comes from a man aged 45-60 years who received an inactivated influenza vaccine. The material was PBMCs from blood, obtained 40 to 50 days after vaccination. The CDR3 spells CASMDSNSYEQYF. In DNA, the CDR3 is TGTGCCAGTATGGACTCTAACTCCTACGAGCAGTACTTC.